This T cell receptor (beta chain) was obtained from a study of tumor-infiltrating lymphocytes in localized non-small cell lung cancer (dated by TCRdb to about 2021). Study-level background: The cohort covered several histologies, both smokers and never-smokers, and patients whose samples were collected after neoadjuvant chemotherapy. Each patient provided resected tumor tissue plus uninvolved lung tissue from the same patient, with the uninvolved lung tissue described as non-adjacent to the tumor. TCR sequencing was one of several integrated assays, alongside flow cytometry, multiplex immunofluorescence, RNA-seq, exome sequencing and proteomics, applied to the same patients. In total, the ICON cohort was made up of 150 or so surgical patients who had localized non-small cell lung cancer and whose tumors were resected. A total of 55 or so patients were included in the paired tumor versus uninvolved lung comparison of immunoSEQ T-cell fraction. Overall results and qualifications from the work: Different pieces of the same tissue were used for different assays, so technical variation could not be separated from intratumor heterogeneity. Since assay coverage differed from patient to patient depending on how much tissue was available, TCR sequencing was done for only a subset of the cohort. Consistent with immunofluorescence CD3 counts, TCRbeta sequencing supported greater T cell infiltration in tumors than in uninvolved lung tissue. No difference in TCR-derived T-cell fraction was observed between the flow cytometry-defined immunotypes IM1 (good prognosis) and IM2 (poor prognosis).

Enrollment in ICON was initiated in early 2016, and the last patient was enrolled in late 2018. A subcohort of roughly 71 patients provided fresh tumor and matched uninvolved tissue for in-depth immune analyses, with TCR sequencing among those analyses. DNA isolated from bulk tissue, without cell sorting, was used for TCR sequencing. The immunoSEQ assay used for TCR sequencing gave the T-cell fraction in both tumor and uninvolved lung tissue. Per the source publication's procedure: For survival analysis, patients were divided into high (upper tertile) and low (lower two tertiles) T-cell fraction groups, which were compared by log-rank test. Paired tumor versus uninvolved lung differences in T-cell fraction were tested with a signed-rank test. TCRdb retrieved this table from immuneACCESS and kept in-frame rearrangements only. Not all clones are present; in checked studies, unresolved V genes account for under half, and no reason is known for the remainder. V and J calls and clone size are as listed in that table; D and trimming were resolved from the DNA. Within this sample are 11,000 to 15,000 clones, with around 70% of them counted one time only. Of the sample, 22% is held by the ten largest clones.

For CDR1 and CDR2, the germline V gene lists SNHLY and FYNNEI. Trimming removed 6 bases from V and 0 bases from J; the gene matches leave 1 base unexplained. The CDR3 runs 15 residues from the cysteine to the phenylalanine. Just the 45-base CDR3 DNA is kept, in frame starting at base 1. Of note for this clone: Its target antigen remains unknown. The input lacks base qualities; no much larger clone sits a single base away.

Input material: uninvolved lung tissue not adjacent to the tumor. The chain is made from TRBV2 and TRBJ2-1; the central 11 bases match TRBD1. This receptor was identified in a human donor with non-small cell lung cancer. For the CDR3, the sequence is CASRGQGGSYNEQFF. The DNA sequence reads TGTGCCAGCAGGGGACAGGGGGGCTCCTACAATGAGCAGTTCTTC.